These T cell receptor beta chains were read from a single sample in a study of blood T cell repertoires in COVID-19. TCRdb's table, derived via immunoSEQ multiplex PCR, lists solely in-frame clones and lacks some. The sample holds around 230,000 clones, 70% to 90% seen once. Sequencing used PBMCs or T cells enriched from blood (not recorded which). The receptors come from a woman in her thirties or forties with acute COVID-19. CDR3s include the opening cysteine and the closing phenylalanine or tryptophan. A D gene is named only where the DNA matches it firmly. The size entry is marked missing in some rows and otherwise reads once, few, many or a size class.

d_call j_call clone_size v_call cdr3_aa cdr3_nt
. TRBJ1-1 . TRBV7-9 CASRFPGAEDTEAFF TGTGCCAGCAGATTCCCAGGGGCAGAGGACACTGAAGCTTTCTTT
. TRBJ1-1 . TRBV19 CASSIGGAGTEAFF TGTGCCAGTAGTATAGGCGGTGCAGGGACTGAAGCTTTCTTT
. TRBJ1-1 . TRBV19 CASSQTGNTEAFF TGTGCCAGTAGTCAAACGGGGAACACTGAAGCTTTCTTT
. TRBJ2-1 . TRBV7-3 CASSFAGTSNEQFF TGTGCCAGCAGCTTTGCCGGGACTTCCAATGAGCAGTTCTTC
TRBD1 TRBJ1-2 . TRBV6-5 CASSYSDRGYGYTF TGTGCCAGCAGTTACTCAGACAGGGGGTATGGCTACACCTTC
. TRBJ2-1 . TRBV15 CATSGGGHRSYNEQFF TGTGCCACCAGCGGGGGGGGACATAGATCCTACAATGAGCAGTTCTTC
TRBD2 TRBJ2-3 . TRBV5-1 CASSYYGGAADTQYF TGCGCCAGCAGCTACTACGGGGGGGCTGCAGATACGCAGTATTTT
TRBD1 TRBJ2-2 once TRBV6-4 CASSQAGGTTGELFF TGTGCCAGCAGTCAGGCAGGGGGCACCACCGGGGAGCTGTTTTTT
. TRBJ1-5 . TRBV28 CASSLGRGLSNQPQHF TGTGCCAGCAGTTTGGGAAGGGGGTTGAGCAATCAGCCCCAGCATTTT
. TRBJ2-3 . TRBV4-3 CASSQAGSLNRPPSTDTQYF TGCGCCAGCAGCCAAGCGGGGTCCCTAAACAGACCTCCTAGCACAGATACGCAGTATTTT
. TRBJ2-7 . TRBV7-2 CASSLGTASYEQYF TGTGCCAGCAGCTTAGGGACAGCCTCCTACGAGCAGTACTTC
TRBD1 TRBJ2-4 . TRBV9 CASSVGGTGGIGGNIQYF TGTGCCAGCAGCGTAGGAGGGACAGGGGGCATCGGGGGAAACATTCAGTACTTC
TRBD2 TRBJ2-3 once TRBV9 CASSGPTSGGADTQYF TGTGCCAGCAGCGGCCCTACTAGCGGGGGGGCAGATACGCAGTATTTT
TRBD1 TRBJ2-5 . TRBV7-2 CASTLGQGFETQYF TGTGCCAGCACCCTGGGACAGGGGTTTGAGACCCAGTACTTC
. TRBJ1-2 . TRBV6-2/TRBV6-3 CASSYSIGGDGYTF TGTGCCAGCAGTTACTCGATCGGGGGAGATGGCTACACCTTC
. TRBJ2-5 once TRBV7-2 CASSLSLSSVVKETQYF TGTGCCAGCAGCTTATCCCTGTCTAGCGTGGTAAAAGAGACCCAGTACTTC
. TRBJ1-1 . TRBV5-1 CASSVQGLNTEAFF TGCGCCAGCAGCGTCCAGGGGCTGAACACTGAAGCTTTCTTT
. TRBJ1-1 . TRBV2 CASRGTGRMNTEAFF TGTGCCAGCAGGGGTACAGGACGGATGAACACTGAAGCTTTCTTT
TRBD1 TRBJ2-1 . TRBV19 CASNPGGTGVSLEQFF TGTGCCAGTAACCCCGGGGGGACAGGGGTTTCCCTTGAGCAGTTCTTC
. TRBJ1-5 . TRBV18 CASSPVTGSNQPQHF TGTGCCAGCTCACCCGTAACGGGAAGCAATCAGCCCCAGCATTTT
TRBD2 TRBJ2-1 . TRBV20-1 CSASRLAGYEQFF TGCAGTGCTAGTAGGCTAGCGGGCTATGAGCAGTTCTTC
. TRBJ2-2 . TRBV11-3 CASSLDLGGTNTGELFF TGTGCCAGCAGCTTAGACCTCGGTGGGACTAACACCGGGGAGCTGTTTTTT
. TRBJ2-2 . TRBV10-3 CAISDNGQGKDTGELFF TGTGCCATCAGTGATAATGGGCAGGGGAAGGACACCGGGGAGCTGTTTTTT
. TRBJ1-4 . TRBV12-3/TRBV12-4 CASSPWGREKLFF TGTGCCAGCAGTCCTTGGGGCAGAGAAAAACTGTTTTTT
TRBD2 TRBJ2-1 . TRBV18 CASSPDLAVLSSYNEQFF TGTGCCAGCTCACCTGACCTAGCGGTGTTGAGCTCCTACAATGAGCAGTTCTTC
TRBD1 TRBJ1-2 . TRBV3-1/TRBV3-2 CASSPGTGSGYGYTF TGTGCCAGCAGCCCCGGGACAGGGAGCGGCTATGGCTACACCTTC
. TRBJ1-5 . TRBV20-1 CSASGGSPQHF TGCAGTGCCAGCGGTGGAAGTCCCCAGCATTTT
TRBD2 TRBJ2-3 many TRBV11-2 CASSLAALAGGADTQYF TGTGCCAGCAGCTTAGCGGCCCTAGCGGGGGGGGCAGATACGCAGTATTTT
. TRBJ2-5 . TRBV7-8 CASSLRASAGETQYF TGTGCCAGCAGCTTAAGGGCTAGCGCTGGGGAGACCCAGTACTTC
. TRBJ2-5 . TRBV9 CASSASGTSNQETQYF TGTGCCAGCAGCGCCTCAGGGACTTCCAACCAAGAGACCCAGTACTTC
. TRBJ1-5 . TRBV5-1 CASSLSSNQPQHF TGCGCCAGCAGCTTGTCGAGCAATCAGCCCCAGCATTTT
. TRBJ1-5 few TRBV7-2 CASSLGTGLGQPQHF TGTGCCAGCAGCTTAGGTACAGGGTTGGGGCAGCCCCAGCATTTT
TRBD1 TRBJ1-1 . TRBV30 CAWILAGTGIKATEAFF TGTGCCTGGATCCTAGCTGGGACAGGGATTAAGGCCACTGAAGCTTTCTTT
. TRBJ1-5 . TRBV7-8 CASSFSDSNQPQHF TGTGCCAGCAGCTTTTCAGATAGCAATCAGCCCCAGCATTTT
. TRBJ2-1 . TRBV3-1/TRBV3-2 CASSQGFNARSSYNEQFF TGTGCCAGCAGCCAAGGTTTCAACGCCCGGAGCTCCTACAATGAGCAGTTCTTC
. TRBJ2-6 . TRBV19 CASSIGGQASYGANVLTF TGTGCCAGTAGTATAGGGGGACAAGCGTCCTATGGGGCCAACGTCCTGACTTTC
. TRBJ1-1 . TRBV19 CASSRQSMNTEAFF TGTGCCAGTAGCAGACAGAGCATGAACACTGAAGCTTTCTTT
. TRBJ2-5 once TRBV4-1 CASSQGQTSGTQYF TGCGCCAGCAGCCAGGGACAGACTAGTGGGACCCAGTACTTC
. TRBJ2-5 . TRBV6-5 CASRLYRGQETQYF TGTGCCAGCAGGCTATATAGGGGCCAAGAGACCCAGTACTTC
. TRBJ1-5 few TRBV19 CASSIDRDQPQHF TGTGCCAGTAGTATAGATCGGGATCAGCCCCAGCATTTT
TRBD1 TRBJ2-3 . TRBV7-2 CASSLNFWGQSPTDTQYF TGTGCCAGCAGCTTGAATTTTTGGGGACAGAGTCCCACAGATACGCAGTATTTT
TRBD1 TRBJ1-6 . TRBV7-2 CASSFRDRGSPLHF TGTGCCAGCAGCTTCCGGGACAGGGGGTCACCCCTCCACTTT
. TRBJ1-2 . TRBV19 CASSVPGRDYGYTF TGTGCCAGTAGTGTACCAGGGCGAGACTATGGCTACACCTTC
. TRBJ1-1 . TRBV5-1 CASSSVSGSGTEAFF TGCGCCAGCAGCTCTGTATCGGGTTCGGGGACTGAAGCTTTCTTT
TRBD2 TRBJ2-1 . TRBV5-1 CASQTLKTSGGRGEQFF TGCGCCAGCCAGACGTTAAAGACTAGCGGGGGGCGAGGTGAGCAGTTCTTC
. TRBJ1-1 . TRBV18 CASLTKGVVTEAFF TGTGCCAGCTTAACGAAGGGGGTTGTCACTGAAGCTTTCTTT
TRBD1 TRBJ2-2 . TRBV10-1 CTPGQGARGGELFF TGCACCCCGGGACAGGGGGCGCGGGGCGGGGAGCTGTTTTTT
TRBD1 TRBJ1-3 . TRBV3-1/TRBV3-2 CASSPRPGTGTSGNTIYF TGTGCCAGCAGCCCTCGTCCCGGGACAGGGACCTCTGGAAACACCATATATTTT
. TRBJ1-3 . TRBV28 CASSLIRAGSTIYF TGTGCCAGCAGTTTGATCAGGGCTGGTAGCACCATATATTTT
TRBD1 TRBJ1-5 once TRBV19 CASSIYGQVSNQPQHF TGTGCCAGTAGTATTTACGGACAGGTCTCAAATCAGCCCCAGCATTTT
TRBD2 TRBJ2-7 once TRBV7-2 CASSTAGGLSEQYF TGTGCCAGCAGCACCGCGGGGGGGCTTTCCGAGCAGTACTTC
TRBD1 TRBJ2-7 . TRBV19 CASSPRTGAQVYEQYF TGTGCCAGTAGTCCGCGGACAGGGGCGCAGGTATACGAGCAGTACTTC
. TRBJ1-2 once TRBV19 CASSRTRPGTSDNYGYTF TGTGCCAGTAGTCGAACGAGACCCGGGACATCGGACAACTATGGCTACACCTTC